Below are 24 T cell receptor beta chains sequenced from a single sample in a study of Graves' ophthalmopathy and Graves' hyperthyroidism (dated by TCRdb to the late 2010s). This sample was sequenced with an Illumina HiSeq 2000. For repertoire sequencing, TCR beta CDR3 regions were amplified from RNA transcripts. The first round was an RT-PCR using HTBI primers with the Qiagen OneStep RT-PCR kit, and this first round was followed by a second-round multiplex PCR, then size selection and purification. TCRdb's own reprocessing of the public reads used fastp at Q25 and MiXCR and kept productive beta chains. Rows with one shared CDR3 protein collapse into an entry with the most common genes and DNA. The sample includes 150,000 or so distinct CDR3 sequences, with 30% to 45% observed a single time. Roughly 6% of the sample goes to the ten largest clones. Sequencing input: peripheral blood. These receptors originate from a woman aged 35 to 49 with Graves' ophthalmopathy. Donor details come from another sample of the same person, matched by shared clones.

This clonotype appeared a single time. The chain combines TRBV12-3 or TRBV12-4 with TRBJ1-1; D gene unclear. The ends were cut back, 7 bases at V and 3 bases at J, with 21 bases in the middle. CDR3 length equals 16 residues. The CDR3 DNA reads as TGTGCCAGCACTTCCTCGGGGAGATCTTTCTACACTGAAGCTTTCTTT. This translates into CASTSSGRSFYTEAFF.

This clonotype was detected many times. The genes are TRBV18 and TRBJ1-1; D ambiguous. Germline CDR1 reads KGHSH; CDR2 reads LQKENI. V lost 6 bases to trimming and J lost 2 bases, with 13 bases between them. The CDR3 has 14 amino acids. The CDR3 DNA sequence: TGTGCCAGCTCCCCATCCCCAGCAAACACTGAAGCTTTCTTT. It translates to CASSPSPANTEAFF.

V gene TRBV27 combines with J gene TRBJ2-7, with 9 bases identical to TRBD2. With V trimmed by 7 bases and J by 7 bases, 17 bases remained unmatched. CDR3 length: 16 amino acids. Per the germline V gene, CDR1 is MNHEY and CDR2 is SMNVEV (reference sequence). CDR3 DNA sequence: TGTGCCAGCAAAGGACCTAGCGGGGCGTTAGGATGGGAGCAGTACTTC. Its protein is CASKGPSGALGWEQYF.

This clonotype was found many times. The chain couples TRBV28 to TRBJ1-2; TRBD1 matches at 9 bases. There are 15 residues in the CDR3. Germline V gene data show CDR1 as MDHEN and CDR2 as SYDVKM. Unmatched junction bases numbered 8, after V lost 7 bases and J lost 2 bases. The CDR3 here is CASTFRDRENYGYTF. The CDR3 nucleotides read TGTGCCAGCACCTTCAGGGACAGGGAGAACTATGGCTACACCTTC.

This clonotype occurred many times. The chain couples TRBV6-1 to TRBJ1-5; D is possibly TRBD1 (5 bases). The CDR3 extends over 15 amino acids. The V end was cut by 6 bases, the J end by 4 bases, with 16 bases between. Per the germline V gene, CDR1 is MNHNS and CDR2 is SASEGT. The CDR3 DNA sequence: TGTGCCAGCAGCCCCGCATTGGGGGGAAATCAGCCCCAGCATTTT. Protein product: CASSPALGGNQPQHF.

This clonotype was detected only once. The chain joins TRBV6-5 to TRBJ2-7; 8 positions match TRBD2. The J segment lost 3 bases and the V segment lost 2 bases, leaving 12 bases of the junction unmatched. From germline, CDR1 is MNHEY and CDR2 SVGAGI. This CDR3 has 17 amino acids. CDR3 region: CASSYMVPGLGDYEQYF. The CDR3 bases are TGTGCCAGCAGTTACATGGTCCCGGGACTAGGGGACTACGAGCAGTACTTC.

CDR3 DNA sequence: TGTGCCACAATGACGCCTAATCAGCCCCAGCATTTT. Protein product: CATMTPNQPQHF. This chain connects TRBV6-1 to TRBJ1-5, with no clear D. The CDR3 is 12 amino acids. Looked up from germline, CDR1 is MNHNS and CDR2 is SASEGT. V was shortened by 10 bases and J by 4 bases, with 11 bases between the two germline ends.

This clonotype was counted at least ten times. This chain joins TRBV29-1 and TRBJ2-5, with D uncertain. V was cut by 2 bases and J by 5 bases, with 15 bases left in between. CDR3 size: 14 residues. Looked up from germline, CDR1 is SQVTM and CDR2 is ANQGSEA. The CDR3, as DNA: TGCAGCGTTGAACTCTCCGGCTCGTCGGAGACCCAGTACTTC. The encoded protein is CSVELSGSSETQYF.

In DNA form, the CDR3 reads TGTGCCAGCAGCTCTTTAACTAGCGGGAGCGGCGAGCAGTACTTC. Translated, it gives CASSSLTSGSGEQYF. The chain joins TRBV12-3 or TRBV12-4 to TRBJ2-7; 11 positions agree with TRBD2. V gave up 6 bases and J gave up 6 bases; unmatched junction bases: 10. The CDR3 sequence is 15 residues long.

This clonotype was recorded many times. The chain couples TRBV5-1 to TRBJ1-2; D is undetermined. The CDR3 consists of 13 residues. V was pared by 2 bases and J by 4 bases, with 9 bases between. CDR1 and CDR2 (germline): SGHRS, YFSETQ. The chain's CDR3 is CASSFQGSYGYTF. The DNA for the CDR3 is TGCGCCAGCAGCTTCCAAGGGTCCTATGGCTACACCTTC. The full variable domain, its missing parts supplied by reference TRBV5-1 and TRBJ1-2, is KAGVTQTPRYLIKTRGQQVTLSCSPISGHRSVSWYQQTPGQGLQFLFEYFSETQRNKGNFPGRFSGRQFSNSRSEMNVSTLELGDSALYLCASSFQGSYGYTFGSGTRLTVV.

This clonotype was counted ten times or more. The chain joins TRBV29-1 to TRBJ1-3; TRBD1 agrees at 9 bases. Germline V gives CDR1 SQVTM, CDR2 ANQGSEA. The CDR3 has 13 residues. The V gene end was trimmed by 4 bases and the J gene end by 4 bases; junction bases not matched to a gene: 2. The CDR3 DNA is TGCAGCGTTGGGGACAGGGCCGGAAACACCATATATTTT. Its protein product is CSVGDRAGNTIYF.

The rearrangement uses TRBV7-2 and TRBJ1-1; possibly TRBD1 for D (6 bases). V was trimmed by 8 bases and J by 3 bases, leaving 19 bases between them. The CDR3 spans 15 residues. Germline V CDR1 and CDR2: SGHTA, FQGNSA. CDR3 in DNA: TGTGCCAGCCGCCGGATAGGCAGGGGAGACACTGAAGCTTTCTTT. Translating it yields CASRRIGRGDTEAFF. The full variable domain, rest sourced from reference TRBV7-2 and TRBJ1-1, is GAGVSQSPSNKVTEKGKDVELRCDPISGHTALYWYRQSLGQGLEFLIYFQGNSAPDKSGLPSDRFSAERTGGSVSTLTIQRTQQEDSAVYLCASRRIGRGDTEAFFGQGTRLTVV.

Points on this clonotype: One end of the junction fails to match germline, which may point to a read error. This chain links TRBV13 with TRBJ2-5, with 7 bases lining up with TRBD1. Germline V gene sequence: CDR1 PRHDT, CDR2 FYEKMQ (reference sequence). The CDR3 consists of 13 residues. The CDR3 region is CASSLGQAGTQYF. CDR3 coding DNA: TGTGCCAGCAGCCTAGGACAGGCAGGGACCCAGTACTTC.

The V call is TRBV6-2 or TRBV6-3, the J call TRBJ2-5; TRBD2 is a possible D gene (5 bases). Trimming shortened V by 4 bases and J by 5 bases, and 14 bases separated the two germline ends. The CDR3 runs to 14 residues. Germline-derived CDR1 and CDR2 are MNHEY and SVGEGT. CDR3 sequence reads: CASSSGDGGETQYF. CDR3 nucleotides: TGTGCCAGCAGTTCCGGAGACGGCGGGGAGACCCAGTACTTC.

This clonotype was observed a handful of times. This sequence joins TRBV30 and TRBJ1-2; the D is unclear. The germline gives CDR1 GTSNPN, CDR2 SVGIG (reference sequence). V dropped 2 bases and J dropped 2 bases, with 6 bases sitting between them. The CDR3 extends over 12 amino acids. CDR3: CAWSPDNYGYTF. The CDR3 DNA is TGTGCCTGGAGTCCGGACAACTATGGCTACACCTTC.

There are many counts of this clonotype. The chain uses TRBV29-1 and TRBJ2-5; 7 bases map to TRBD1. The CDR3 is made up of 14 amino acids. Trimming took 7 bases from V and 3 from J; bases not matched to a gene: 11. Germline V gene data show CDR1 as SQVTM and CDR2 as ANQGSEA. This CDR3 reads CSGSRGMTKETQYF. The CDR3 region has the DNA TGCAGCGGTTCCAGGGGGATGACGAAAGAGACCCAGTACTTC.

The chain joins TRBV6-2 or TRBV6-3 to TRBJ1-1, with D hard to call. Germline V lookup: CDR1 MNHEY, CDR2 SVGEGT. This CDR3 region has 16 residues. The V and J ends lost 4 bases and 0 bases respectively, with 15 bases between them. CDR3 nucleotide sequence: TGTGCCAGCAGTTCCCGCCGGTTGGGCTTGAACACTGAAGCTTTCTTT. Protein: CASSSRRLGLNTEAFF.

The V and J genes are TRBV6-1 and TRBJ1-1; no clear D gene. The CDR3 spans 14 residues. The germline V gene has CDR1 MNHNS and CDR2 SASEGT. V was shortened by 8 bases and J by 0 bases, with 13 bases between the two germline ends. The chain's CDR3 is CASEVRSVNTEAFF. The CDR3 bases are TGTGCCAGCGAAGTACGCTCAGTGAACACTGAAGCTTTCTTT.

The chain couples TRBV12-3 or TRBV12-4 to TRBJ2-5, with 8 bases that match TRBD2. The CDR3 sequence is 16 residues long. V trimming: 6 bases; J trimming: 5 bases; junction bases outside the gene matches: 14. This CDR3 reads CASSPGGGRSGETQYF. The CDR3 DNA reads TGTGCCAGCAGCCCCGGCGGCGGGAGGAGTGGCGAGACCCAGTACTTC.

The rearrangement links TRBV6-1 to TRBJ2-5; TRBD1 matches 7 bases. In germline, CDR1 is MNHNS, CDR2 SASEGT. The CDR3 is made up of 16 amino acids. The V gene end was trimmed by 7 bases and the J gene end by 2 bases; junction bases not matched to a gene: 13. CDR3 nucleotides: TGTGCCAGCACCCCCACTCCGGGACAGAGACAAGAGACCCAGTACTTC. This translates into CASTPTPGQRQETQYF.

This chain joins TRBV19 and TRBJ1-1; unclear D gene. The germline V and J ends were trimmed by 6 bases and 4 bases, with 12 bases remaining between them. The CDR3 is made up of 13 amino acids. Germline lookup yields CDR1 LNHDA and CDR2 SQIVND (reference sequence). Written as DNA, the CDR3 is TGTGCCAGTAGGAGGGTCGTGGGCACTGAAGCTTTCTTT. It encodes CASRRVVGTEAFF.

Only one count was recorded for this clonotype. The chain is built from TRBV27 and TRBJ1-1; D not certain. The V gene lost 3 bases and the J gene lost 1 base, with 15 bases spanning the gap. Germline lookup yields CDR1 MNHEY and CDR2 SMNVEV (reference sequence). The CDR3 has 16 residues. The chain's CDR3 is CASSLWAEGWNTEAFF. DNA for the CDR3: TGTGCCAGCAGTTTGTGGGCGGAAGGATGGAACACTGAAGCTTTCTTT.

This clonotype was found once. The chain combines TRBV7-2 with TRBJ1-5, with D perhaps matching TRBD1 (6 bases). CDR3 length: 12 residues. Trimming took 5 bases from V and 6 from J, leaving 8 bases between them. Germline CDR1 and CDR2: SGHTA and FQGNSA. For the CDR3, the DNA is TGTGCCAGCAGCAAAGGGGGTCAGCCCCAGCATTTT. Translation gives CASSKGGQPQHF.

About this clonotype itself: At one end, the junction sequence differs from germline, possibly due to a read error. The V call is TRBV2, the J call TRBJ2-5; 9 positions match TRBD2. The V gene's germline CDR1 is SNHLY and CDR2 FYNNEI. The CDR3 totals 18 residues. Here the CDR3 DNA reads TGTGCCACCAGTGATCTACGTACAGGAGCGGGAGGTGTAGAGACCCAGTACTTC. Translating it yields CATSDLRTGAGGVETQYF.